Listed below are T cell receptor beta chains from one sample, sequenced in a study of T cell repertoires in cytomegalovirus infection. TCRdb itself ran the reads through MiXCR, one entry per CDR3 protein. The table has roughly 760,000 distinct CDR3 sequences, 35% to 45% seen once. The sample was PBMCs. These receptors came from a human donor in good health (CMV status not recorded). Some clones in this sample may be carry-over from other donors' samples. The conserved cysteine and the conserved F or W are not part of the CDR3 here.

CDR3aa: ASSLGAGEPYEQY; v_gene: TRBV7-3; j_gene: TRBJ2-7; len: 13
CDR3aa: ASERETSTDTQY; v_gene: TRBV28; j_gene: TRBJ2-3; len: 12
CDR3aa: ASSQPGLEAF; v_gene: TRBV4-1; j_gene: TRBJ1-1; len: 10
CDR3aa: ASSGTGTGVNTQY; v_gene: TRBV6-6; j_gene: TRBJ2-5; len: 13
CDR3aa: ASSAQGDVTEAF; v_gene: TRBV5-1; j_gene: TRBJ1-1; len: 12
CDR3aa: ASSYSGTRGSFGGYT; v_gene: TRBV6-5; j_gene: TRBJ1-2; len: 15
CDR3aa: ASSQDEMETQY; v_gene: TRBV5-6; j_gene: TRBJ2-5; len: 11
CDR3aa: ASSLATGTGVAF; v_gene: TRBV7-9; j_gene: TRBJ1-1; len: 12
CDR3aa: ASSAAGSYNEQF; v_gene: TRBV11-2; j_gene: TRBJ2-1; len: 12
CDR3aa: ATSDTGLAGAWDEQF; v_gene: TRBV24-1; j_gene: TRBJ2-1; len: 15
CDR3aa: ASSYRGTTGEAF; v_gene: TRBV6-5; j_gene: TRBJ1-1; len: 12
CDR3aa: ASSYQTGDSMQF; v_gene: TRBV7-8; j_gene: TRBJ2-1; len: 12
CDR3aa: ASSATGTSFNEQF; v_gene: TRBV5-4; j_gene: TRBJ2-1; len: 13
CDR3aa: ASSPGRQTDTQY; v_gene: TRBV6-2/TRBV6-3; j_gene: TRBJ2-3; len: 12
CDR3aa: ASSQDSPTYEQY; v_gene: TRBV3-1; j_gene: TRBJ2-7; len: 12
CDR3aa: ASSLVLTGGNSPLH; v_gene: TRBV5-4; j_gene: TRBJ1-6; len: 14
CDR3aa: ASRGQYPVEQY; v_gene: TRBV6-6; j_gene: TRBJ2-7; len: 11
CDR3aa: ASSLTSSGELF; v_gene: TRBV7-3; j_gene: TRBJ2-2; len: 11
CDR3aa: ASSHQGNTEAF; v_gene: TRBV19; j_gene: TRBJ1-1; len: 11
CDR3aa: ASSIRGQNQPQH; v_gene: TRBV19; j_gene: TRBJ1-5; len: 12
CDR3aa: SASNPQGRVRGKLF; v_gene: TRBV20-1; j_gene: TRBJ1-4; len: 14
CDR3aa: ASSTLRDNYGYT; v_gene: TRBV27; j_gene: TRBJ1-2; len: 12
CDR3aa: ASSSSMASEQY; v_gene: TRBV19; j_gene: TRBJ2-7; len: 11
CDR3aa: ASSQTVYYNEQF; v_gene: TRBV12-3/TRBV12-4; j_gene: TRBJ2-1; len: 12
CDR3aa: ASSSRGLAVNEKLF; v_gene: TRBV7-8; j_gene: TRBJ1-4; len: 14
CDR3aa: ASSQDPSGVSAKNIQY; v_gene: TRBV4-2; j_gene: TRBJ2-4; len: 16
CDR3aa: ASSHRVGQHIQY; v_gene: TRBV7-9; j_gene: TRBJ2-4; len: 12
CDR3aa: ASSFRRGQGDYEQY; v_gene: TRBV13; j_gene: TRBJ2-7; len: 14
CDR3aa: SANPMDRVDSPLH; v_gene: TRBV20-1; j_gene: TRBJ1-6; len: 13
CDR3aa: ASSQEPRPDGYT; v_gene: TRBV4-1; j_gene: TRBJ1-2; len: 12
CDR3aa: ASRTGDPNTEAF; v_gene: TRBV6-1; j_gene: TRBJ1-1; len: 12
CDR3aa: ASSLSSGSVEQF; v_gene: TRBV7-9; j_gene: TRBJ2-1; len: 12
CDR3aa: SAGTGQTYEQY; v_gene: TRBV20-1; j_gene: TRBJ2-7; len: 11